This entry concerns a single T cell receptor beta chain. V gave up 7 bases and J gave up 5 bases; unmatched junction bases: 6. The CDR3 runs to 15 residues. Germline CDR1 SNHLY, CDR2 FYNNEI. This entry belongs to a study of blood T cell repertoires in COVID-19. Study-level background: Sites in the United States, Italy and Spain provided acute and convalescent COVID-19 samples. Sample material is recorded as cDNA or gDNA derived from T cells, B-cell-depleted T cells, or PBMCs.

In the source study's methods: From reference gene primer amplification, estimates of nucleated cell counts were derived. Here immunoSEQ multiplex PCR was the method, and the copy in TCRdb shows in-frame clones only, minus some. The V and J calls and clone size were taken over from that table, and D and trimming were inferred from the DNA. The sample holds about 230,000 clones, 65% to 85% seen once. This rearrangement joins TRBV2 to TRBJ2-3, with 13 positions matching TRBD2. The source of this sequence is a woman of 80 years or more with acute or convalescent COVID-19. Sequences were obtained from peripheral blood. The CDR3 DNA follows: TGTGCCAGCAATCCCGGACTAGCGGGGGAAGATACGCAGTATTTT. This sequence encodes CASNPGLAGEDTQYF.